This T cell receptor (beta chain) is drawn from a study of blood T cell repertoires in COVID-19. About the study: Acute-phase and convalescent COVID-19 samples originated in the United States, Italy and Spain. T cells, B-cell-depleted T cells, or PBMCs supplied cDNA or gDNA.

Germline loops: CDR1 SGHTA, CDR2 FQGNSA. V lost 2 bases, J lost 2 bases, and 11 bases lay in between. The CDR3 runs to 15 residues. How the authors handled the data: Quantification of nucleated cells was approximated via reference gene primer amplification. The assay was immunoSEQ multiplex PCR, and TCRdb's table has in-frame clones only and misses some. That table furnishes V, J and clone size, whereas the DNA furnished D and trimming. The profile shows 110,000 to 150,000 clones, approximately 80% of them singletons. This TCR was sampled from a woman aged 80 or over in a cohort sampled during active or convalescent COVID-19. This sequence joins TRBV7-2 and TRBJ2-3; the D gene is possibly TRBD1 (6 bases). The sequenced material came from peripheral blood. The CDR3 DNA is TGTGCCAGCAGCTTAACAGGGATAAACACAGATACGCAGTATTTT. Translation gives CASSLTGINTDTQYF.